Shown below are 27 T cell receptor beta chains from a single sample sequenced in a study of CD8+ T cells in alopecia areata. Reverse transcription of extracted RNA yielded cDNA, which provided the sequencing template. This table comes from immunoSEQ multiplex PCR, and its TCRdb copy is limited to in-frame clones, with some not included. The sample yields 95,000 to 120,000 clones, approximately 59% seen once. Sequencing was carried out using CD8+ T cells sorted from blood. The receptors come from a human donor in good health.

CDR3 protein: CATAGNRGSRNEQFF. CDR3 sequence (DNA): TGTGCCACCGCTGGGAACAGGGGATCCAGGAATGAGCAGTTCTTC. The V gene is TRBV15, the J gene TRBJ2-1; 7 positions match TRBD1. CDR3 size: 15 residues. V gave up 8 bases and J gave up 7 bases; unmatched junction bases: 14. Germline values: CDR1 LNHNV, CDR2 YYDKDF (reference sequence).

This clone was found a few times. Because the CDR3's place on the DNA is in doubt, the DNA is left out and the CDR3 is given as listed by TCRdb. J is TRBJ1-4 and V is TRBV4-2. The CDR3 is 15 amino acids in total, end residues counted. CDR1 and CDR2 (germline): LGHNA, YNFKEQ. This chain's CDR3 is CASSFGPGVGEKLFF.

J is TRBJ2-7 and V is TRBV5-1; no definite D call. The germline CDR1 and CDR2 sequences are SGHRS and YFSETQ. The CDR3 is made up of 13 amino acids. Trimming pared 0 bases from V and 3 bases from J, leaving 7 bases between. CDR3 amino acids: CASSLDLDYEQYF. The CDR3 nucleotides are TGCGCCAGCAGCTTGGATCTAGACTACGAGCAGTACTTC.

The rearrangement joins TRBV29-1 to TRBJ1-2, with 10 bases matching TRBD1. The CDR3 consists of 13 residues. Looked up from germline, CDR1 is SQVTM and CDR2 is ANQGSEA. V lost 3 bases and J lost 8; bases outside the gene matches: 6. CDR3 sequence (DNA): TGCAGCGTTGATCCTGGACAGGGGGACGGCTACACCTTC. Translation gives CSVDPGQGDGYTF.

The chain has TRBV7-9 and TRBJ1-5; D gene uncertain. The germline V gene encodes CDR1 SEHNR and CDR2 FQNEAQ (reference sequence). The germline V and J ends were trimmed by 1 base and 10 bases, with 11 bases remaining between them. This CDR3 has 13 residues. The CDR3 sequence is CASSLGSVGPQHF. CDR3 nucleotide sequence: TGTGCCAGCAGCTTAGGATCCGTGGGCCCCCAGCATTTT.

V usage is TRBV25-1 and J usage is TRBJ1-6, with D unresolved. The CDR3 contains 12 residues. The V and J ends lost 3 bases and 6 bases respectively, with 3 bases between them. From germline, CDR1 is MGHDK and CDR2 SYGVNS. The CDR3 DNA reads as TGTGCCAGCAGTGAGGGTAATTCACCCCTCCACTTT. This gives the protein CASSEGNSPLHF.

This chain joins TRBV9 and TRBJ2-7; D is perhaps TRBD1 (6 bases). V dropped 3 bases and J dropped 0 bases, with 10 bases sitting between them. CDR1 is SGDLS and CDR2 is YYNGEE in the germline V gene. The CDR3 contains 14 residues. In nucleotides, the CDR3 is TGTGCCAGCAGCGGTGGGACAAGCTCCTACGAGCAGTACTTC. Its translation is CASSGGTSSYEQYF.

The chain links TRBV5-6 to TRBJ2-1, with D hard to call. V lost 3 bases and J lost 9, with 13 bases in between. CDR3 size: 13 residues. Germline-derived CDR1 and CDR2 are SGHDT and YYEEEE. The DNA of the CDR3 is TGTGCCAGCAGCTCTGTCCAGCTACGTGAGCAGTTCTTC. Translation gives CASSSVQLREQFF. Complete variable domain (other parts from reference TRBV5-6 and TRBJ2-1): DAGVTQSPTHLIKTRGQQVTLRCSPKSGHDTVSWYQQALGQGPQFIFQYYEEEERQRGNFPDRFSGHQFPNYSSELNVNALLLGDSALYLCASSSVQLREQFFGPGTRLTVL.

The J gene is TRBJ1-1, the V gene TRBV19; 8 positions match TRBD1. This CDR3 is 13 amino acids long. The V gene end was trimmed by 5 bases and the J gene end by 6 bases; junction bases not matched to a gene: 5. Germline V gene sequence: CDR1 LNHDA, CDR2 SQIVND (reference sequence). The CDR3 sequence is CASSPGQGAEAFF. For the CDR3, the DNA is TGTGCCAGTAGTCCCGGACAGGGCGCTGAAGCTTTCTTT.

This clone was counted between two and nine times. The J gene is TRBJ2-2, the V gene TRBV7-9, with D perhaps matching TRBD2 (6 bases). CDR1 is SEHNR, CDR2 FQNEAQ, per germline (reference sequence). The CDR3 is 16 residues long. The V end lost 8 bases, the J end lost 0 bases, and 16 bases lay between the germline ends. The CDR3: CASLAQAGSNTGELFF. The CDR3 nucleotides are TGTGCCAGCCTGGCCCAGGCGGGGTCGAACACCGGGGAGCTGTTTTTT.

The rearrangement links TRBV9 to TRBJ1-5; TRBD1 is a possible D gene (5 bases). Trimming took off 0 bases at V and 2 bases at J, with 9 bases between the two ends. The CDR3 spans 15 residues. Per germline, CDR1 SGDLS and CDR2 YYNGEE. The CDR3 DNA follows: TGTGCCAGCAGCGTAGGCGGGGCCGGCAATCAGCCCCAGCATTTT. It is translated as CASSVGGAGNQPQHF.

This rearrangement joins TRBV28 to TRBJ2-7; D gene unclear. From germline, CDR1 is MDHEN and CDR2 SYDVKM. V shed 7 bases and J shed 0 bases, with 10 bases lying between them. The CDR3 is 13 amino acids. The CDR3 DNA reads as TGTGCCAGCACCCCGGATAGCTCCTACGAGCAGTACTTC. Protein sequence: CASTPDSSYEQYF.

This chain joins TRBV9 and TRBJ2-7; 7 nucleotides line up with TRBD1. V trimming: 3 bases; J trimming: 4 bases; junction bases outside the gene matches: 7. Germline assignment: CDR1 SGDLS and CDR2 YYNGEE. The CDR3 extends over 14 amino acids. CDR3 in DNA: TGTGCCAGCAGCGCCCCGGGACAGCCGTACGAGCAGTACTTC. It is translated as CASSAPGQPYEQYF.

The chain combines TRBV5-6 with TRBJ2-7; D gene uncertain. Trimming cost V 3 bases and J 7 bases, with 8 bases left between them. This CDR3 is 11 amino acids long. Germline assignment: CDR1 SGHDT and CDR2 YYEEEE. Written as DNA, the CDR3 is TGTGCCAGCAGCTCTTATCTGGAGCAGTACTTC. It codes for CASSSYLEQYF.

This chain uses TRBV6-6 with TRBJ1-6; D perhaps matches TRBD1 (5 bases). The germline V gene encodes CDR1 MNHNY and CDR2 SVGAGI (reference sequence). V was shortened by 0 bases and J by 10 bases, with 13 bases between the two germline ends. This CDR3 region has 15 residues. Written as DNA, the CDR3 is TGTGCCAGCAGTTACTCGGGCAGGGAGGACTCACCCCTCCACTTT. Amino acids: CASSYSGREDSPLHF.

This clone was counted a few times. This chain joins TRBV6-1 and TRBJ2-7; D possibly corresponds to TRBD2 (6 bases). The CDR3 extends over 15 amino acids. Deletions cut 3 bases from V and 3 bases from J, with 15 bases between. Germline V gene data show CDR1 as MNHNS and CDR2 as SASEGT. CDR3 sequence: CASSDLGGLGYEQYF. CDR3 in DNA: TGTGCCAGCAGTGATCTGGGGGGTCTGGGCTACGAGCAGTACTTC.

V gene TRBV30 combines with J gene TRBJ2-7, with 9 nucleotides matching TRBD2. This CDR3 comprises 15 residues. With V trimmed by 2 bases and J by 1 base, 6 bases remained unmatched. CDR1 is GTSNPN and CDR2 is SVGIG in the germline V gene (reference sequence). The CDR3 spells CAWSLSGGGSYEQYF. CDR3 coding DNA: TGTGCCTGGAGTCTTAGCGGGGGAGGTTCCTACGAGCAGTACTTC.

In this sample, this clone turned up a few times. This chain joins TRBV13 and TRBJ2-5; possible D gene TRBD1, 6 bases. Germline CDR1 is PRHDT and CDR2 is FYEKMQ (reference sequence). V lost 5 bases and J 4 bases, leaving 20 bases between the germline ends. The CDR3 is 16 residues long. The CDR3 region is CASSTRTELIRETQYF. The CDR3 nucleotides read TGTGCCAGCAGCACCCGGACAGAATTAATACGAGAGACCCAGTACTTC.

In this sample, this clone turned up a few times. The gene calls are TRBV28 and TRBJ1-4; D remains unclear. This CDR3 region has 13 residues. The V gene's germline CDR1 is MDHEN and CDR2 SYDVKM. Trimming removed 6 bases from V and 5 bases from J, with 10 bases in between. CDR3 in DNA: TGTGCCAGCAGCCCCAGACTGAATGAAAAACTGTTTTTT. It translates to CASSPRLNEKLFF. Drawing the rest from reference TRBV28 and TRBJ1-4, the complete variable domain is DVKVTQSSRYLVKRTGEKVFLECVQDMDHENMFWYRQDPGLGLRLIYFSYDVKMKEKGDIPEGYSVSREKKERFSLILESASTNQTSMYLCASSPRLNEKLFFGSGTQLSVL.

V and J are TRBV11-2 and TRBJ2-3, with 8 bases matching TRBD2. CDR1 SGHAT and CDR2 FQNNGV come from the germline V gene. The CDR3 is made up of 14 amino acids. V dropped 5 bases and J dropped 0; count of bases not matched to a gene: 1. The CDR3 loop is CASSPSGSTDTQYF. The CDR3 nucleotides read TGTGCCAGCAGCCCTAGCGGGAGCACAGATACGCAGTATTTT.

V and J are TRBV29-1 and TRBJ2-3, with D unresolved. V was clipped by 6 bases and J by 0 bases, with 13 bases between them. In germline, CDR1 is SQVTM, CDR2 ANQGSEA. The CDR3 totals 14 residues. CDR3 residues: CSVEHATSTDTQYF. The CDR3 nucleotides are TGCAGCGTCGAACACGCTACTAGCACAGATACGCAGTATTTT.

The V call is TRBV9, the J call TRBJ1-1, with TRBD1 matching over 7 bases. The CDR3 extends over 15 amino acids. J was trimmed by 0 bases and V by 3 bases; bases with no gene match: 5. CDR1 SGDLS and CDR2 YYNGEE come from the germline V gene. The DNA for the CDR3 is TGTGCCAGCAGCGCGACGGGACAGATGAACACTGAAGCTTTCTTT. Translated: CASSATGQMNTEAFF.

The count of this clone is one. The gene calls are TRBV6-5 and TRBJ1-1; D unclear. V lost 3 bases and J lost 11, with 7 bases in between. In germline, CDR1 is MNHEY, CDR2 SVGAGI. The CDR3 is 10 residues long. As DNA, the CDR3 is TGTGCCAGCAGTTATAGGGTGGCTTTCTTT. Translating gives CASSYRVAFF.

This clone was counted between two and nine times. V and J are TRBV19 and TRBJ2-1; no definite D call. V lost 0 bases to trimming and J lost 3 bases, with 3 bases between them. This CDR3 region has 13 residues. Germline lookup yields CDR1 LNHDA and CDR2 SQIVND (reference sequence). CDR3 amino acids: CASSIDRYNEQFF. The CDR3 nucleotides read TGTGCCAGTAGTATAGATCGCTACAATGAGCAGTTCTTC.

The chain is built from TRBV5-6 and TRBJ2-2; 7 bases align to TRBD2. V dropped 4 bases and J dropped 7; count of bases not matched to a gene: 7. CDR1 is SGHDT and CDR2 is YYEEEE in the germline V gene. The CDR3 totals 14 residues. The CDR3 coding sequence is TGTGCCAGCAGCCTTACCCTAGCGGACGGGGAGCTGTTTTTT. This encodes CASSLTLADGELFF.

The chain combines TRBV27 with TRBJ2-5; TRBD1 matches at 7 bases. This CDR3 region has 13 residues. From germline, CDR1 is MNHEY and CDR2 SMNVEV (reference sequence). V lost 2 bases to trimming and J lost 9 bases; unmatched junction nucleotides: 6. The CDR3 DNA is TGTGCCAGCAGTTTAAGGGGGCCCGGGGCCCAGTACTTC. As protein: CASSLRGPGAQYF.

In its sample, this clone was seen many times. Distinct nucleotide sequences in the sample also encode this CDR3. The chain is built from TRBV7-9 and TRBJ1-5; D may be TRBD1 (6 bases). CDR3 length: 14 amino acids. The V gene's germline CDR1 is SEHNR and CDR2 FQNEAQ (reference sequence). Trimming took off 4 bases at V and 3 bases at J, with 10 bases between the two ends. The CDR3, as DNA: TGTGCCAGCAGCTACGGACAGTCCAATCAGCCCCAGCATTTT. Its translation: CASSYGQSNQPQHF. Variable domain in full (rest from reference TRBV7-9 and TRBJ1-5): DTGVSQNPRHKITKRGQNVTFRCDPISEHNRLYWYRQTLGQGPEFLTYFQNEAQLEKSRLLSDRFSAERPKGSFSTLEIQRTEQGDSAMYLCASSYGQSNQPQHFGDGTRLSIL.